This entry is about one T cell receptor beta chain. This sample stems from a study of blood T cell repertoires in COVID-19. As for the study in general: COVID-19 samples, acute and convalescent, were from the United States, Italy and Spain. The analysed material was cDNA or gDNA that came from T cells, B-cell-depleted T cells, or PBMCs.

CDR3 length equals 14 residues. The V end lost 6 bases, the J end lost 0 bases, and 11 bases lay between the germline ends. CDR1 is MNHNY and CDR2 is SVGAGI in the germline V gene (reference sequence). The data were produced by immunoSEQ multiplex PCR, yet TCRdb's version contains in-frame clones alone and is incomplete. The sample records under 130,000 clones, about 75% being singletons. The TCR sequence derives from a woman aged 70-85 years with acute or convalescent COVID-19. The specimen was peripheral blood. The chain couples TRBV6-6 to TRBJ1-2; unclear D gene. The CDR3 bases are TGTGCCAGCAGGGCAGACCTAGCTAACTATGGCTACACCTTC. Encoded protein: CASRADLANYGYTF.